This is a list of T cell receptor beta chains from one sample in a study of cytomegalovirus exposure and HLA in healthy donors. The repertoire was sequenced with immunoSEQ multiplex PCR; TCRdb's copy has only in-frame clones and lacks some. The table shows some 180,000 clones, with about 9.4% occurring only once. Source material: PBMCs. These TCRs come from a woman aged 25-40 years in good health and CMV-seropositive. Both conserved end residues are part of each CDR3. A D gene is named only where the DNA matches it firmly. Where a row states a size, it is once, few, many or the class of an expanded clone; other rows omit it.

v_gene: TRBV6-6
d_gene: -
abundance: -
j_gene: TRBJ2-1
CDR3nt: TGTGCCAGCATGGCAGCGGGCAATGAGCAGTTCTTC
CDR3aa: CASMAAGNEQFF

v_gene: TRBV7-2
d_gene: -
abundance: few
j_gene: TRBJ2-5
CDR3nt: TGTGCCAGCAGCCCCCAGACCGGGTTACACGTAGAGACCCAGTACTTC
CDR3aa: CASSPQTGLHVETQYF

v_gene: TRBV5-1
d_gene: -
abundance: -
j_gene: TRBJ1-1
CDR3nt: TGCGCCAGCGTCTCCTCAGGTCCCGGCACTGAAGCTTTCTTT
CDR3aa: CASVSSGPGTEAFF

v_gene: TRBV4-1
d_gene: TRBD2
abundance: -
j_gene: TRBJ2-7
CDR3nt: TGCGCCAGCAGCCAGTCGCGGGACGGCGGGAGGTCCCACGAGCAGTACTTC
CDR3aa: CASSQSRDGGRSHEQYF

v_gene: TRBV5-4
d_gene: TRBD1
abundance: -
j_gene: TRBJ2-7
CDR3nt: TGTGCCAGCAGCTTGGCAGGGGGTGGCACCTACGAGCAGTACTTC
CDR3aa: CASSLAGGGTYEQYF

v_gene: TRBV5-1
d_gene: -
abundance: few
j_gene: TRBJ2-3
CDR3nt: TGCGCCAGCAGCTGGACTACCACAGATACGCAGTATTTT
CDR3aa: CASSWTTTDTQYF

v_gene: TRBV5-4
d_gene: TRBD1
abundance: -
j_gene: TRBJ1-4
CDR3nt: TGTGCCAGCAGACCACAGGGGGCGGATGAAAAACTGTTTTTT
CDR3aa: CASRPQGADEKLFF

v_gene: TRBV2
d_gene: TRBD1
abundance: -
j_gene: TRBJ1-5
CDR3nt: TGTGCCAGCAGCCTGACAGGGAATGGCAATCAGCCCCAGCATTTT
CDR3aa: CASSLTGNGNQPQHF

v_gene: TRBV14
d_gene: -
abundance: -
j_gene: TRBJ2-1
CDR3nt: TGTGCCAGCAGCCAAGATTGGGGGCTTAGGGGCTCCTACAATGAGCAGTTCTTC
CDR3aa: CASSQDWGLRGSYNEQFF

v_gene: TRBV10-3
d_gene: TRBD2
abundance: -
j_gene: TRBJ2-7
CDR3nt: TGTGCCATCAGCGGACTAGCGGGCTACGAGCAGTACTTC
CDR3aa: CAISGLAGYEQYF

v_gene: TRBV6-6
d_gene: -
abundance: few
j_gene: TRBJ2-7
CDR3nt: TGTGCCAGCAGTTACCCCGGGTACGAGCAGTACTTC
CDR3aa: CASSYPGYEQYF

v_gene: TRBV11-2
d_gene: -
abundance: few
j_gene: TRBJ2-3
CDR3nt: TGTGCCAGCAGCTTAGAGGCTAGCGAAAAAGCGCAGTATTTT
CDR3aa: CASSLEASEKAQYF

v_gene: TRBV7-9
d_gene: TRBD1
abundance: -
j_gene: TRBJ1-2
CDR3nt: TGTGCCAGCAGCTCGACAGGGTTTGGCTACACCTTC
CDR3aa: CASSSTGFGYTF

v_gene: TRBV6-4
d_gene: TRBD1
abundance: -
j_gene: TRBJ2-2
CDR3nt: TGTGCCAGCAGTCGTCAGGGGGCGTCGGCCGGGGAGCTGTTTTTT
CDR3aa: CASSRQGASAGELFF

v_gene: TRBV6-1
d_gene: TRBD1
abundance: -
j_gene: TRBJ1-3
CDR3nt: TGTGCCAGCAGTGTGAACAGGGGCGTCTCTGGAAACACCATATATTTT
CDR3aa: CASSVNRGVSGNTIYF

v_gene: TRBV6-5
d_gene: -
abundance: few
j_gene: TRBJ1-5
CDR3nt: TGTGCCAGCAGCGTCACAGGGAGCAATCAGCCCCAGCATTTT
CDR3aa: CASSVTGSNQPQHF

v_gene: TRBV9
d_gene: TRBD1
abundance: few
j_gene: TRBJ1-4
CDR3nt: TGTGCCTCCGGATTCCCGGGACAGAACGTTGCAACTAATGAAAAACTGTTTTTT
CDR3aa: CASGFPGQNVATNEKLFF

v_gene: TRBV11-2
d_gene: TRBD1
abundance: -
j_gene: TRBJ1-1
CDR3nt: TGTGCCAGCAGCCGGGGACAGGGGGCTCCAGAAGCTTTCTTT
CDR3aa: CASSRGQGAPEAFF

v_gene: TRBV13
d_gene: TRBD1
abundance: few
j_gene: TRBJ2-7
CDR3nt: TGTGCCAGCAGCTTAGGAGACAGGGGGCGCGAGCAGTACTTC
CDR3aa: CASSLGDRGREQYF

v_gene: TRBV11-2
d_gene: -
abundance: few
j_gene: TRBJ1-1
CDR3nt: TGTGCCAGCAGCCTGGACAGAATTGAAGCTTTCTTT
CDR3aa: CASSLDRIEAFF

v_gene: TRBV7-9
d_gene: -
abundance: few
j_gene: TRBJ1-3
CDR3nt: TGTGCCAGCAGCTTATGGGGCAGGCGAAACACCATATATTTT
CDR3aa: CASSLWGRRNTIYF

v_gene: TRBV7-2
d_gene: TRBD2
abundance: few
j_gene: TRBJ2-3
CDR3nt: TGTGCCAGCACCCTTAGATTTAGCGGGAGGAATGCAGATACGCAGTATTTT
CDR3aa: CASTLRFSGRNADTQYF

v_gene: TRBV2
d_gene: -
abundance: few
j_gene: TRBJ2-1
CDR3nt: TGTGCCAGCACGGTGGTCGGCAATGAGCAGTTCTTC
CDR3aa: CASTVVGNEQFF

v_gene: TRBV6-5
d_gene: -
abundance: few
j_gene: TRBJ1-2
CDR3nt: TGTGCCAGCAGCCTCACAGGAAAATATGGCTACACCTTC
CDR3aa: CASSLTGKYGYTF